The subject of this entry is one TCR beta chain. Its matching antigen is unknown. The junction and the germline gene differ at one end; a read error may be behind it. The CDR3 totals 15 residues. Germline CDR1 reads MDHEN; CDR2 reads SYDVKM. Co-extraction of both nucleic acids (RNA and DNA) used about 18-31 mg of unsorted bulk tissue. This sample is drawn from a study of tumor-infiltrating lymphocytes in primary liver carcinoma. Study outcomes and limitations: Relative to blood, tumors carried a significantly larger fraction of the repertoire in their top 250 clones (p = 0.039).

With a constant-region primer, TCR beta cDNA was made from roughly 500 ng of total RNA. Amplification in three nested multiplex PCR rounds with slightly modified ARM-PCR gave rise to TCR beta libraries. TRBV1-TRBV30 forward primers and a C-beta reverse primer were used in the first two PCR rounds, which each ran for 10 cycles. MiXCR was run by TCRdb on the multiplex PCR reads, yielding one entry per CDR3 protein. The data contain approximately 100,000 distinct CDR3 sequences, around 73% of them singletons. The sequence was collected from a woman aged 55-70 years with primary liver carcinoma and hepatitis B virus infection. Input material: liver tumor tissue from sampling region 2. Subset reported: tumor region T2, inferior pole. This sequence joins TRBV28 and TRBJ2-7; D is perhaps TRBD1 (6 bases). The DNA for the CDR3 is TGTGTCAGCAGTTTATGGGACAACCCGATCTACGAGCAGTACTTC. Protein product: CVSSLWDNPIYEQYF.